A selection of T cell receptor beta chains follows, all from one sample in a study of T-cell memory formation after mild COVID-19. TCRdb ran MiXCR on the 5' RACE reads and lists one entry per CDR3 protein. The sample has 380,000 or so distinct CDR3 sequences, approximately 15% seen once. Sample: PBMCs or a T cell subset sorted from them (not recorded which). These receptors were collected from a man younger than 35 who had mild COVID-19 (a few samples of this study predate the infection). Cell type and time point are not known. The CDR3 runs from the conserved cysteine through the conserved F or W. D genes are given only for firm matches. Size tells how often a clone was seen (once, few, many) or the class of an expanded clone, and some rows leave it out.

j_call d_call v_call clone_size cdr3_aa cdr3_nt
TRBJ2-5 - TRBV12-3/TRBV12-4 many CASSLAVEGAQYF TGTGCCAGCAGTTTAGCGGTCGAAGGGGCCCAGTACTTC
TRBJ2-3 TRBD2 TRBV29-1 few CSVSGTSGVLTDTQYF TGCAGCGTTTCCGGGACTAGCGGGGTACTAACAGATACGCAGTATTTT
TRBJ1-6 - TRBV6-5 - CASRDSGKHYNSPLHF TGTGCCAGCAGAGACAGCGGAAAGCACTATAATTCACCCCTCCACTTT
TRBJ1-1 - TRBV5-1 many CASSFTGYTEAFF TGCGCCAGCAGCTTCACAGGGTACACTGAAGCTTTCTTT
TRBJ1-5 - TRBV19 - CATRDSNQPQHF TGTGCCACCAGGGATAGCAATCAGCCCCAGCATTTT
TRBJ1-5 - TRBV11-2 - CASSPHRQYSNQPQHF TGTGCCAGCAGCCCCCATAGGCAATATAGCAATCAGCCCCAGCATTTT
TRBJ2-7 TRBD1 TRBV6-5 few CASSKTGLTYEQYF TGTGCCAGCAGTAAGACAGGGCTCACCTACGAGCAGTACTTC
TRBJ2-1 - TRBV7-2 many CASSSSREQFF TGTGCCAGCAGCTCTAGCCGGGAGCAGTTCTTC
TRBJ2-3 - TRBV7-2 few CASSSLDTQCF TGTGCCAGCAGCTCTTTAGATACGCAGTGTTTT
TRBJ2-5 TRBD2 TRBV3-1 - CASSHGTSGGQETQYF TGTGCCAGCAGCCACGGGACTAGCGGGGGGCAAGAGACCCAGTACTTC
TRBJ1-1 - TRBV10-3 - CAITSGAEAFF TGTGCCATCACCTCAGGTGCTGAAGCTTTCTTT
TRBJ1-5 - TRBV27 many CASRGGNQPQHF TGTGCCAGCAGGGGGGGCAATCAGCCCCAGCATTTT
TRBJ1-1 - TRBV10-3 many CAIRTLGGNTEAFF TGTGCCATCAGGACCCTCGGGGGGAACACTGAAGCTTTCTTT
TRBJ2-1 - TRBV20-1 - CSARVGAFEQFF TGCAGTGCTAGAGTTGGTGCTTTCGAGCAGTTCTTC
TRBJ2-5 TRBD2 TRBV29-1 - CSVAIAGLDETQYF TGCAGCGTTGCGATAGCGGGGCTGGATGAGACCCAGTACTTC
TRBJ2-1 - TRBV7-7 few CASSTTASSYNEQFF TGTGCCAGCAGCACCACAGCGAGCTCCTACAATGAGCAGTTCTTC
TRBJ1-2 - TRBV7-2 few CASSLGQYYGYTF TGTGCCAGCAGCTTAGGGCAGTACTATGGCTACACCTTC
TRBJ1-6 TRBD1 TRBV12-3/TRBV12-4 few CASSADREGISPLHF TGTGCCAGCAGCGCCGACAGGGAAGGGATTTCACCCCTCCACTTT
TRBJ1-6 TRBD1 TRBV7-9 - CASRTGRGPLHF TGTGCCAGCCGGACAGGGCGGGGACCCCTCCACTTT
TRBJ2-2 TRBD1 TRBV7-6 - CASSSAIRQGVTNTGELFF TGTGCCAGCAGCTCGGCCATTAGACAGGGGGTAACGAACACCGGGGAGCTGTTTTTT
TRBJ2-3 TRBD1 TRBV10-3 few CAISEEGAVTDTQYF TGTGCCATCAGTGAGGAGGGGGCCGTGACAGATACGCAGTATTTT
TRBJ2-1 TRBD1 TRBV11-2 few CASSLITGQAYNEQFF TGTGCCAGCAGCTTAATAACCGGACAGGCCTACAATGAGCAGTTCTTC
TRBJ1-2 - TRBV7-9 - CASSQGRTNLNYGYTF TGTGCCAGCAGCCAGGGACGGACGAACCTTAACTATGGCTACACCTTC
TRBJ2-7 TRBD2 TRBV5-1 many CASSLGLSGRSYEQYF TGCGCCAGCAGCTTGGGGCTCAGCGGGAGGTCCTACGAGCAGTACTTC
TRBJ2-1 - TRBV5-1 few CASSLTASYNEQFF TGCGCCAGCAGCTTGACAGCATCCTACAATGAGCAGTTCTTC
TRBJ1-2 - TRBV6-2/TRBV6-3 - CASSYGPDGLRGYTF TGTGCCAGCAGTTACGGCCCGGACGGCTTACGTGGCTACACCTTC
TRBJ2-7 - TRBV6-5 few CASSYSMGRHEQYF TGTGCCAGCAGTTACTCGATGGGGAGGCACGAGCAGTACTTC
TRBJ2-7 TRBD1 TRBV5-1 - CASSLEGAEQYF TGCGCCAGCAGCTTGGAGGGGGCCGAGCAGTACTTC
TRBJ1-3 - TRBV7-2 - CASGGDFGSGNTIYF TGTGCCAGCGGAGGGGACTTCGGCTCTGGAAACACCATATATTTT
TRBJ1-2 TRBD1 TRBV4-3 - CASSVGEGGFYGYTF TGCGCCAGCAGTGTTGGGGAAGGGGGCTTCTATGGCTACACCTTC
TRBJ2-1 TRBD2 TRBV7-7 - CASSSSLAGAQNEQFF TGTGCTAGCAGCTCGAGCCTAGCGGGGGCGCAGAATGAGCAGTTCTTC
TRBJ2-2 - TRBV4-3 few CASSQAPMGYTGELFF TGCGCCAGCAGCCAAGCACCCATGGGGTACACCGGGGAGCTGTTTTTT
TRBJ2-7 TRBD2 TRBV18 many CASSPTTSANSYEQYF TGTGCCAGCTCACCAACGACTAGCGCAAACTCCTACGAGCAGTACTTC
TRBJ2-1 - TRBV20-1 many CSASRNHEQFF TGCAGTGCTAGTCGTAACCATGAGCAGTTCTTC
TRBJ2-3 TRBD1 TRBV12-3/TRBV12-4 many CASSPGTGPDTQYF TGTGCCAGCAGTCCCGGGACAGGGCCAGATACGCAGTATTTT
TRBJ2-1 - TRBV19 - CASSIGSNEQFF TGTGCCAGTAGTATTGGCAGTAATGAGCAGTTCTTC
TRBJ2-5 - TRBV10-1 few CASSATGQETQYF TGCGCCAGCAGTGCTACGGGCCAAGAGACCCAGTACTTC
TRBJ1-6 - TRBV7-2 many CASSEMEISSYNSPLHF TGTGCCAGCAGTGAAATGGAAATTAGCTCCTATAATTCACCCCTCCACTTT
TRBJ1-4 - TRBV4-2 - CASSQDPTVDEKLFF TGTGCCAGCAGCCAAGACCCGACAGTGGATGAAAAACTGTTTTTT
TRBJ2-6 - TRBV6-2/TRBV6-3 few CASARQLGAGWANVLTF TGTGCCAGCGCCCGCCAGCTTGGGGCCGGGTGGGCCAACGTCCTGACTTTC
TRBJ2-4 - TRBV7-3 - CASRRTGALRSNENIQYF TGTGCCAGCAGGCGTACGGGTGCGTTGAGGTCCAACGAAAACATTCAGTACTTC
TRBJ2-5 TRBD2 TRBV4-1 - CASSRRSGGPQETQYF TGCGCCAGCAGCCGGAGAAGCGGGGGCCCCCAAGAGACCCAGTACTTC
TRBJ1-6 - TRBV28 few CASSFLGSYNSPLHF TGTGCCAGCTCCTTCCTTGGCTCCTATAATTCACCCCTCCACTTT
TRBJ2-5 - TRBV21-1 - CASNKQGAGQETQYF TGTGCCAGCAACAAACAGGGGGCAGGCCAAGAGACCCAGTACTTC
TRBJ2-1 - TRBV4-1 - CASSQQGAGPYNEQFF TGCGCCAGCAGCCAACAGGGTGCTGGCCCCTACAATGAGCAGTTCTTC
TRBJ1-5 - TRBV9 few CPSLRIWDDATDQPQHF TGCCCATCCCTCCGCATCTGGGATGACGCTACGGATCAGCCCCAGCATTTT
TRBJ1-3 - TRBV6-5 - CASSYSTGNTIYF TGTGCCAGCAGTTACAGCACTGGAAACACCATATATTTT
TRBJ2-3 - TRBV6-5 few CASRKVVWGTDTQYF TGTGCCAGCAGAAAGGTCGTGTGGGGCACAGATACGCAGTATTTT
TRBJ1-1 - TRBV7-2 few CASKVGGLNTEAFF TGTGCCAGCAAAGTGGGGGGATTGAACACTGAAGCTTTCTTT
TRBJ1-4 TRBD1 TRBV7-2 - CASSLGVGTGDEKLFF TGTGCCAGCAGCTTAGGAGTAGGGACAGGGGATGAAAAACTGTTTTTT
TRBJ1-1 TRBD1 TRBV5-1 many CATRQGSGNTEAFF TGCGCCACCCGACAGGGGTCCGGTAACACTGAAGCTTTCTTT
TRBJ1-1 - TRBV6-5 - CASSYQGGWTEAFF TGTGCCAGCAGTTACCAGGGTGGGTGGACTGAAGCTTTCTTT
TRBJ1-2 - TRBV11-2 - CASSLDSPRGYTF TGTGCCAGTAGCTTAGACAGCCCACGGGGCTACACCTTC